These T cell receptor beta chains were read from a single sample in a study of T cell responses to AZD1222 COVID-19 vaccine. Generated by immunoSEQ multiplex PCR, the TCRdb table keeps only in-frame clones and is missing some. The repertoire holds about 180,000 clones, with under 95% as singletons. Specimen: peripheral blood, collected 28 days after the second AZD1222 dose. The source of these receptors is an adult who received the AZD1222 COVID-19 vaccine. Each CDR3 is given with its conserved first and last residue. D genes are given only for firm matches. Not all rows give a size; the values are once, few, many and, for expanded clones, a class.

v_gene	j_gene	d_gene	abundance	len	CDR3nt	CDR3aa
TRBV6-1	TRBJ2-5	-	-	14	TGTGCCAGCAGTGCCTCACAGAGGTCCGGGCCCCAGTACTTC	CASSASQRSGPQYF
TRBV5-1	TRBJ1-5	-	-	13	TGCGCCAGCAGCTTGGGGGGAGACAGGCCCCAGCATTTT	CASSLGGDRPQHF
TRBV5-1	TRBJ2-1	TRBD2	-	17	TGCGCCAGCAGCTGGGGACTAGCGGGATTGTCCTACAATGAGCAGTTCTTC	CASSWGLAGLSYNEQFF
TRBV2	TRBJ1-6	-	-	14	TGTGCCAGCAGTAGGGAGTCCTATAATTCACCCCTCCACTTT	CASSRESYNSPLHF
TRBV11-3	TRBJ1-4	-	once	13	TGTGCCAGCAGCTTAGAGGAGGATGAAAAACTGTTTTTT	CASSLEEDEKLFF
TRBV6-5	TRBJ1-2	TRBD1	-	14	TGTGCCAGCAGAGGGACAGGGACAGTGGGTGGCTACACCTTC	CASRGTGTVGGYTF
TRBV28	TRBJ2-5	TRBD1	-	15	TGTGCCAGCAGTTCCCACGACAGGGCCCAAGAGACCCAGTACTTC	CASSSHDRAQETQYF
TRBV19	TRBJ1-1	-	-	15	TGTGCCAGTAGTCCATGGGGCAGGACGAACACTGAAGCTTTCTTT	CASSPWGRTNTEAFF
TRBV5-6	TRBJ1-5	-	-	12	TGTGCCAGCAGCTCTAAAAATCAGCCCCAGCATTTT	CASSSKNQPQHF
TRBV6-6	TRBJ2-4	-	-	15	TGTGCCAGCAGTATCAGAACAGGGGCCAAAAACATTCAGTACTTC	CASSIRTGAKNIQYF
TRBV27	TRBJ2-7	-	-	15	TGTGCCAGCAGTTCGCCGATACAGGGCTCCTACGAGCAGTACTTC	CASSSPIQGSYEQYF
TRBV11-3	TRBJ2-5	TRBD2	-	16	TGTGCCAGCAGTGTGGGTAGCGGGGGACTCCAAGAGACCCAGTACTTC	CASSVGSGGLQETQYF
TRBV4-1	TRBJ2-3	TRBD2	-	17	TGCGCCAGCAGCTTAAACGGGCAAGCGGGAGTTGCAGATACGCAGTATTTT	CASSLNGQAGVADTQYF
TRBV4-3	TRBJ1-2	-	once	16	TGCGCCAGCAGCCAAGATCTCAAGGGGACGGGCTATGGCTACACCTTC	CASSQDLKGTGYGYTF
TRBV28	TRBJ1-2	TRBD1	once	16	TGTGCCAGCACCCGGACAGGGGGTCCCGTCGGCTATGGCTACACCTTC	CASTRTGGPVGYGYTF